This TCR beta chain is from a study of tissue T cells after allogeneic stem cell transplantation. Looking at the study overall: Pathologist H&E review favored samples with visible lymphocytes for sequencing among multiple samples.

Per the germline V gene, CDR1 is SGHTA and CDR2 is FQGNSA. The CDR3 covers 12 residues. Trimming left V 3 bases short and J 4 bases short, with 5 bases between. The table lists this clone with a few counts. Its antigen is unknown. Findings and limits, study-wide: Within patients, tissue anatomy strongly shaped TCR repertoire composition. Some tissue clones might be persisting host cells; their alloreactivity or antigen specificity was not determined.

Autopsy tissues spanned esophagus to rectum, liver, skin, and lymphoid organs including spleen. Assay used: immunoSEQ multiplex PCR; TCRdb lists only in-frame clones, some missing. The table has about 9,800 clones, 65% seen once; the top ten hold about 26%. Sequencing was performed on tissue from the stomach, taken at autopsy. This chain links TRBV7-2 with TRBJ2-3, with D unclear. The receptor's source is a male donor aged 60 or over with lung cancer. CDR3 DNA sequence: TGTGCCAGCAGCTTTCGGTCAGATACGCAGTATTTT. Protein product: CASSFRSDTQYF.